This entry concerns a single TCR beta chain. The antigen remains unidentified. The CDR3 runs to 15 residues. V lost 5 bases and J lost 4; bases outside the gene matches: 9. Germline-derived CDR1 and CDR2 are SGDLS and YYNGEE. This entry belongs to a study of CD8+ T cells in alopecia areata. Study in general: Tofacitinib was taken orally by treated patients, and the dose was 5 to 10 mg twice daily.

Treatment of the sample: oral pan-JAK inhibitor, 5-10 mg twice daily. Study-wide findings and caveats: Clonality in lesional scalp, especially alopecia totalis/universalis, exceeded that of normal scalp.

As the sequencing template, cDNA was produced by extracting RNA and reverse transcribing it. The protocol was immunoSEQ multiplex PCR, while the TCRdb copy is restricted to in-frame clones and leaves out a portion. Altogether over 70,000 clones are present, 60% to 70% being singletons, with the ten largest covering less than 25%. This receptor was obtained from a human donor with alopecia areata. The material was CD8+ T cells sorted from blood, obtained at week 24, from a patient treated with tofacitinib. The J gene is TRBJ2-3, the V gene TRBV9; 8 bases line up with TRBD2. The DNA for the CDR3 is TGTGCCAGCAGTTCTACGGGAGGGCAGGCAGATACGCAGTATTTT. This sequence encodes CASSSTGGQADTQYF. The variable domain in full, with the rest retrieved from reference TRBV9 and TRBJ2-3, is DSGVTQTPKHLITATGQRVTLRCSPRSGDLSVYWYQQSLDQGLQFLIQYYNGEERAKGNILERFSAQQFPDLHSELNLSSLELGDSALYFCASSSTGGQADTQYFGPGTRLTVL.